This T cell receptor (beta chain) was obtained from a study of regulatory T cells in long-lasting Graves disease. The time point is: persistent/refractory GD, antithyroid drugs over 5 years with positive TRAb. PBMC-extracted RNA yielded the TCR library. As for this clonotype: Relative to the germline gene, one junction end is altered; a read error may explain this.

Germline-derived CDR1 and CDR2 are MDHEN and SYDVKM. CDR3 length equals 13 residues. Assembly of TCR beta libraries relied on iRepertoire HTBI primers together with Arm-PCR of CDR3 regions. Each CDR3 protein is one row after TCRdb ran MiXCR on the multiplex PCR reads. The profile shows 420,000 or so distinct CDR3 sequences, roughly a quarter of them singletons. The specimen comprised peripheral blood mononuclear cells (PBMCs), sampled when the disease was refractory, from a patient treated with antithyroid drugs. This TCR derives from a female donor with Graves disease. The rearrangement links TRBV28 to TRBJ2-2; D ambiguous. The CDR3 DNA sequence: TGTGCCAACAGTTTCACAAGCACCGGGGAGCTGTTTTTT. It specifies CANSFTSTGELFF.